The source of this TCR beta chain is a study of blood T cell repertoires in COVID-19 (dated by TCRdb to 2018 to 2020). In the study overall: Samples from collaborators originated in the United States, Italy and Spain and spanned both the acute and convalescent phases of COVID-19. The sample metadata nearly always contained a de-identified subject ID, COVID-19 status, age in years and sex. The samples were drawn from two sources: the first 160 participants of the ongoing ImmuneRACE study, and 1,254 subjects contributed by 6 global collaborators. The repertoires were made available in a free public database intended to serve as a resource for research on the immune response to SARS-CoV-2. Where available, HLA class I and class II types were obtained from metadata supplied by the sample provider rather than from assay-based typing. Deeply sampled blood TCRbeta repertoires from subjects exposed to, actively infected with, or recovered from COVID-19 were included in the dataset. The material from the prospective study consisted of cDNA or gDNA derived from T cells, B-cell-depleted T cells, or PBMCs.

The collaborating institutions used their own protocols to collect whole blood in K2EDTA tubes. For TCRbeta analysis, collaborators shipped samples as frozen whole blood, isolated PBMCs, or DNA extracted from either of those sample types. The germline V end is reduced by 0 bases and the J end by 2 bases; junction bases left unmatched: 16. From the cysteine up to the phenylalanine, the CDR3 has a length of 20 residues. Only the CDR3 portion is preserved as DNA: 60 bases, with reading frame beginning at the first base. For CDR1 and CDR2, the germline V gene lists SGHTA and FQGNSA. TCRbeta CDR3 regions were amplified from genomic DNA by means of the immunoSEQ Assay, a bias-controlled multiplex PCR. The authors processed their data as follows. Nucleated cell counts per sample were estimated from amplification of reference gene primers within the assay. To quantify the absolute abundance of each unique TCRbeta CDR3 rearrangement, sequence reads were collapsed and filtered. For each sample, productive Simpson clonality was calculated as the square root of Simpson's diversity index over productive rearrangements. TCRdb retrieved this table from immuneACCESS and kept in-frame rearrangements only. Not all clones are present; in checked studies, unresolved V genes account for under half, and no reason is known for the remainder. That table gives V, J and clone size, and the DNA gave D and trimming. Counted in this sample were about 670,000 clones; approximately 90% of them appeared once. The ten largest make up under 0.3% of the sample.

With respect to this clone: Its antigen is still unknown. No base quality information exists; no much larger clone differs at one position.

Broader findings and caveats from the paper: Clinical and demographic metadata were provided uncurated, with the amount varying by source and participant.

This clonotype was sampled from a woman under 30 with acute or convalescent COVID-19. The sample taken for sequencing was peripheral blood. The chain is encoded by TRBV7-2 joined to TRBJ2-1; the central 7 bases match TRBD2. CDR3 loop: CASSLATLLGVGRAYNEQFF. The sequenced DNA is TGTGCCAGCAGCTTAGCCACCCTTTTAGGTGTGGGGAGGGCCTACAATGAGCAGTTCTTC.